These T cell receptor beta chains were read from a single sample in a study of blood T cell repertoires in COVID-19. Here immunoSEQ multiplex PCR was the method, and the copy in TCRdb shows in-frame clones only, minus some. Of over 200,000 clones in the sample, around 80% were seen once. Specimen: peripheral blood. The receptors shown here come from a man of 80 years or more with acute or convalescent COVID-19. The CDR3 runs from the conserved cysteine through the conserved F or W. A D gene is named only where the DNA matches it firmly. Size is omitted from some rows. Given values are once, few, many or a class for expanded clones.

clone_size: NA
d_call: TRBD1
j_call: TRBJ2-1
cdr3_length: 15
v_call: TRBV19
cdr3_aa: CASSITGGPYNEQFF
cdr3_nt: TGTGCCAGTAGTATCACAGGGGGCCCCTACAATGAGCAGTTCTTC

clone_size: NA
d_call: TRBD1
j_call: TRBJ2-7
cdr3_length: 15
v_call: TRBV5-6
cdr3_aa: CASSLRRDRVHEQYF
cdr3_nt: TGTGCCAGCAGCTTGAGGCGGGACAGGGTCCACGAGCAGTACTTC

clone_size: NA
d_call: TRBD2
j_call: TRBJ2-1
cdr3_length: 16
v_call: TRBV11-2
cdr3_aa: CASSLAGTRSYNEQFF
cdr3_nt: TGTGCCAGCAGCTTAGCCGGGACTAGATCGTACAATGAGCAGTTCTTC

clone_size: NA
d_call: NA
j_call: TRBJ2-3
cdr3_length: 13
v_call: TRBV4-1
cdr3_aa: CASSQGPSHTQYF
cdr3_nt: TGCGCCAGCAGCCAAGGTCCTAGTCATACGCAGTATTTT

clone_size: NA
d_call: TRBD2
j_call: TRBJ2-7
cdr3_length: 13
v_call: TRBV28
cdr3_aa: CASRAGGRYEQYF
cdr3_nt: TGTGCCAGCAGAGCGGGGGGACGTTACGAGCAGTACTTC

clone_size: NA
d_call: NA
j_call: TRBJ1-1
cdr3_length: 11
v_call: TRBV4-2
cdr3_aa: CASSQDAEAFF
cdr3_nt: TGTGCCAGCAGCCAAGATGCGGAAGCTTTCTTT

clone_size: few
d_call: TRBD1
j_call: TRBJ1-5
cdr3_length: 16
v_call: TRBV5-4
cdr3_aa: CASSLGGTGNNQPQHF
cdr3_nt: TGTGCCAGCAGCTTGGGGGGGACAGGAAACAATCAGCCCCAGCATTTT

clone_size: NA
d_call: NA
j_call: TRBJ2-7
cdr3_length: 14
v_call: TRBV28
cdr3_aa: CASTSRETTYEQYF
cdr3_nt: TGTGCCAGCACTTCGAGGGAAACAACCTACGAGCAGTACTTC

clone_size: NA
d_call: NA
j_call: TRBJ1-2
cdr3_length: 11
v_call: TRBV28
cdr3_aa: CATRRIGGYTF
cdr3_nt: TGTGCCACCCGCAGGATAGGCGGCTACACCTTC

clone_size: few
d_call: NA
j_call: TRBJ2-7
cdr3_length: 14
v_call: TRBV20-1
cdr3_aa: CSASPSGVSYEQYF
cdr3_nt: TGCAGTGCTAGTCCGTCGGGAGTATCCTACGAGCAGTACTTC

clone_size: NA
d_call: NA
j_call: TRBJ2-3
cdr3_length: 15
v_call: TRBV5-6
cdr3_aa: CASSAEQGYTDTQYF
cdr3_nt: TGTGCCAGCAGCGCGGAACAGGGCTACACAGATACGCAGTATTTT

clone_size: NA
d_call: TRBD1
j_call: TRBJ2-3
cdr3_length: 15
v_call: TRBV18
cdr3_aa: CASSPLGTATDTQYF
cdr3_nt: TGTGCCAGCTCACCGCTGGGGACAGCCACAGATACGCAGTATTTT

clone_size: NA
d_call: TRBD1
j_call: TRBJ2-3
cdr3_length: 16
v_call: TRBV5-1
cdr3_aa: CASSLAGQGKTDTQYF
cdr3_nt: TGCGCCAGCAGCTTGGCGGGACAGGGGAAGACAGATACGCAGTATTTT

clone_size: few
d_call: TRBD1
j_call: TRBJ2-5
cdr3_length: 14
v_call: TRBV29-1
cdr3_aa: CSGNGQGSGETQYF
cdr3_nt: TGCAGCGGGAACGGACAGGGGAGCGGTGAGACCCAGTACTTC

clone_size: NA
d_call: NA
j_call: TRBJ1-2
cdr3_length: 11
v_call: TRBV28
cdr3_aa: CASSLSDGYTF
cdr3_nt: TGTGCCAGCAGTTTATCAGATGGCTACACCTTC

clone_size: few
d_call: TRBD1
j_call: TRBJ1-1
cdr3_length: 16
v_call: TRBV28
cdr3_aa: CASSSYTGGNYAEAFF
cdr3_nt: TGTGCCAGCAGTTCCTACACAGGGGGAAACTACGCTGAAGCTTTCTTT

clone_size: once
d_call: NA
j_call: TRBJ2-7
cdr3_length: 12
v_call: TRBV5-4
cdr3_aa: CASSPHTHEQYF
cdr3_nt: TGTGCCAGCAGCCCCCACACCCACGAGCAGTACTTC

clone_size: once
d_call: NA
j_call: TRBJ1-1
cdr3_length: 14
v_call: TRBV5-1
cdr3_aa: CASSLTGSNTEAFF
cdr3_nt: TGCGCCAGCAGCTTGACGGGGTCGAACACTGAAGCTTTCTTT

clone_size: NA
d_call: TRBD1
j_call: TRBJ1-5
cdr3_length: 15
v_call: TRBV6-5
cdr3_aa: CASSWDRYSNQPQHF
cdr3_nt: TGTGCCAGCAGCTGGGACAGGTATAGCAATCAGCCCCAGCATTTT

clone_size: NA
d_call: NA
j_call: TRBJ2-3
cdr3_length: 15
v_call: TRBV7-9
cdr3_aa: CASSLAGQSTDTQYF
cdr3_nt: TGTGCCAGCAGCTTAGCCGGACAGAGCACAGATACGCAGTATTTT

clone_size: NA
d_call: NA
j_call: TRBJ1-2
cdr3_length: 14
v_call: TRBV27
cdr3_aa: CASSPRDKTYGYTF
cdr3_nt: TGTGCCAGCAGTCCCCGGGACAAGACATATGGCTACACCTTC

clone_size: NA
d_call: NA
j_call: TRBJ2-1
cdr3_length: 12
v_call: TRBV6-4
cdr3_aa: CASSPGGNEQFF
cdr3_nt: TGTGCCAGCAGTCCGGGTGGTAATGAGCAGTTCTTC

clone_size: NA
d_call: NA
j_call: TRBJ1-4
cdr3_length: 15
v_call: TRBV7-9
cdr3_aa: CASSPQEFRNEKLFF
cdr3_nt: TGTGCCAGCAGCCCGCAAGAGTTTCGTAATGAAAAACTGTTTTTT

clone_size: NA
d_call: TRBD1
j_call: TRBJ1-3
cdr3_length: 16
v_call: TRBV19
cdr3_aa: CASSWGQADSGNTIYF
cdr3_nt: TGTGCCAGTAGTTGGGGACAGGCCGACTCTGGAAACACCATATATTTT

clone_size: NA
d_call: TRBD2
j_call: TRBJ2-7
cdr3_length: 11
v_call: TRBV2
cdr3_aa: CAGSLAYEQYF
cdr3_nt: TGTGCCGGGTCACTAGCGTACGAGCAGTACTTC

clone_size: once
d_call: TRBD1
j_call: TRBJ2-2
cdr3_length: 15
v_call: TRBV30
cdr3_aa: CAWSPIRGRTGELFF
cdr3_nt: TGTGCCTGGAGCCCCATTAGGGGGCGCACCGGGGAGCTGTTTTTT

clone_size: NA
d_call: NA
j_call: TRBJ2-7
cdr3_length: 14
v_call: TRBV19
cdr3_aa: CASSMGQGPYEQYF
cdr3_nt: TGTGCCAGTAGTATGGGTCAGGGCCCCTACGAGCAGTACTTC

clone_size: NA
d_call: TRBD2
j_call: TRBJ2-1
cdr3_length: 15
v_call: TRBV19
cdr3_aa: CASSIQAGGPNEQFF
cdr3_nt: TGTGCCAGTAGTATACAAGCGGGAGGTCCCAATGAGCAGTTCTTC

clone_size: NA
d_call: NA
j_call: TRBJ2-4
cdr3_length: 16
v_call: TRBV18
cdr3_aa: CASSPPGLAAKNIQYF
cdr3_nt: TGTGCCAGCTCACCCCCGGGGCTAGCGGCCAAAAACATTCAGTACTTC

clone_size: NA
d_call: TRBD2
j_call: TRBJ2-3
cdr3_length: 13
v_call: TRBV19
cdr3_aa: CASRSRGTDTQYF
cdr3_nt: TGTGCCAGTAGGTCGCGGGGGACAGATACGCAGTATTTT

clone_size: NA
d_call: TRBD1
j_call: TRBJ2-7
cdr3_length: 15
v_call: TRBV5-6
cdr3_aa: CASSWGTGSIYEQYF
cdr3_nt: TGTGCCAGCAGCTGGGGGACAGGGAGTATCTACGAGCAGTACTTC

clone_size: few
d_call: NA
j_call: TRBJ2-1
cdr3_length: 17
v_call: TRBV21-1
cdr3_aa: CASSTSSGSPFWSEQFF
cdr3_nt: TGTGCCAGCAGCACCTCCTCCGGGTCCCCATTTTGGAGTGAGCAGTTCTTC

clone_size: NA
d_call: NA
j_call: TRBJ2-3
cdr3_length: 14
v_call: TRBV7-5
cdr3_aa: CARRVHRVSDTQYF
cdr3_nt: TGTGCCAGAAGAGTACACCGGGTTTCGGATACGCAGTATTTT

clone_size: NA
d_call: TRBD2
j_call: TRBJ2-3
cdr3_length: 13
v_call: TRBV24-1
cdr3_aa: CATKAGGTDTQYF
cdr3_nt: TGTGCCACCAAAGCGGGGGGCACAGATACGCAGTATTTT

clone_size: NA
d_call: NA
j_call: TRBJ1-2
cdr3_length: 16
v_call: TRBV10-3
cdr3_aa: CAISEAGAGTNYGYTF
cdr3_nt: TGTGCCATCAGTGAGGCCGGGGCGGGGACTAACTATGGCTACACCTTC

clone_size: NA
d_call: NA
j_call: TRBJ2-7
cdr3_length: 14
v_call: TRBV21-1
cdr3_aa: CASSTKGQVDEQYF
cdr3_nt: TGTGCCAGCAGCACTAAAGGTCAGGTGGACGAGCAGTACTTC

clone_size: few
d_call: NA
j_call: TRBJ1-4
cdr3_length: 14
v_call: TRBV6-5
cdr3_aa: CASSPVRDNEKLFF
cdr3_nt: TGTGCCAGCAGTCCCGTACGAGATAATGAAAAACTGTTTTTT

clone_size: NA
d_call: NA
j_call: TRBJ1-3
cdr3_length: 13
v_call: TRBV29-1
cdr3_aa: CSVLIISGNTIYF
cdr3_nt: TGCAGCGTCTTAATAATCTCTGGAAACACCATATATTTT